Below are 5 T cell receptor beta chains sequenced from a single sample in a study of response to subunit inactivated influenza vaccine. Via MiXCR, TCRdb re-called the RT-PCR reads, giving one row per CDR3 protein. The data contain some 550,000 distinct CDR3 sequences, approximately 24% of them singletons. The data were also submitted as part of a second study, on T cells expressing NK-cell markers. Per that study: Template switching by 5'RACE with UMIs generated the TCR beta cDNA.

The sample here was CD4+ T cells sorted from PBMCs, taken 11 to 12 days after vaccination. These receptors came from a man aged 50-60 years who received an inactivated influenza vaccine.

This clonotype was detected only a few times. CDR3 sequence reads: CASKTSSGELFF. The CDR3, as DNA: TGTGCCAGCAAGACTAGCTCCGGGGAGCTGTTTTTT. The chain joins TRBV6-2 or TRBV6-3 to TRBJ2-2; 7 nucleotides match TRBD2. The CDR3 totals 12 residues. CDR1 is MNHEY, CDR2 SVGEGT, per germline. The J segment lost 6 bases and the V segment lost 7 bases, leaving 2 bases of the junction unmatched.

This clonotype was recorded a few times. The CDR3 nucleotides read TGCAGTGCTAGAGATCCTTCGGCTAGCGGGAGCTACGAGCAGTACTTC. Translation gives CSARDPSASGSYEQYF. V and J are TRBV20-1 and TRBJ2-7; 10 bases fit TRBD2. This CDR3 has 16 amino acids. V dropped 0 bases and J dropped 3; count of bases not matched to a gene: 8. Germline V CDR1 and CDR2: DFQATT, SNEGSKA (reference sequence).

This clonotype was found many times. This chain uses TRBV5-1 with TRBJ2-3; D call uncertain. V was pared by 2 bases and J by 4 bases, with 8 bases between. The CDR3 spans 13 residues. Germline CDR1 SGHRS, CDR2 YFSETQ. CDR3 coding DNA: TGCGCCAGCAGCTTTACCGGAGCAGATACGCAGTATTTT. This gives the protein CASSFTGADTQYF.

The chain recombines TRBV6-2 or TRBV6-3 with TRBJ2-7; D is undetermined. V was shortened by 0 bases and J by 1 base, with 10 bases between the two germline ends. The CDR3 length is 15 residues. Per germline, CDR1 MNHEY and CDR2 SVGEGT. The CDR3 DNA reads as TGTGCCAGCAGTTACTCGAGGCAGAATTCCTACGAGCAGTACTTC. This translates into CASSYSRQNSYEQYF.

The rearrangement joins TRBV29-1 to TRBJ2-1; 10 positions match TRBD2. Trimming cost V 4 bases and J 2 bases; bases outside gene matches: 14. This CDR3 region has 18 residues. Germline V gives CDR1 SQVTM, CDR2 ANQGSEA. The CDR3 DNA follows: TGCAGCGTTGCCCAGGGAACGAGACTAGCGGGCCCCTACAATGAGCAGTTCTTC. Translation: CSVAQGTRLAGPYNEQFF.